This TCR beta chain is from a study of shared clonotypes between healthy human individuals. Broader study findings: A generally larger estimated richness was seen in naive subsets than in memory subsets.

V lost 0 bases and J lost 1, with 9 bases in between. CDR1 is MNHEY, CDR2 SVGAGI, per germline. The CDR3 loop spans 15 amino acids. Of note for this clone: Its antigen remains unknown.

The method was immunoSEQ multiplex PCR; TCRdb's version includes in-frame clones alone and lacks a portion of them. The top ten clones hold 8.5% to 14% of a sample with around 240,000 clones, 65% of them seen once. The sample was memory CD4+ T cells sorted from blood. The subset: CD45RA-negative fraction. The chain combines TRBV6-5 with TRBJ1-1; TRBD1 might be the D (6 bases). The receptor was derived from a man aged 25-45 years in good health. The CDR3 DNA reads TGTGCCAGCAGTTACTCGAGCAGGGGGAACACTGAAGCTTTCTTT. Translating gives CASSYSSRGNTEAFF.